A single sample is the source of the 11 T cell receptor beta chains below, sequenced in a study of CD8+CD57+ T cells in acquired aplastic anemia. Genomic DNA, the template, was used for profiling of the TCR beta VDJ and CDR3. One entry per CDR3 protein results from TCRdb running MiXCR on the reads. The table shows around 150,000 distinct CDR3 sequences, with roughly 48% occurring only once. Material for sequencing was sorted CD4+, CD8+, or CD8+CD57+ T cells (not recorded which) from PBMCs. The origin of the receptors is a human donor in good health.

This chain links TRBV28 with TRBJ1-1, with TRBD1 as a possible D gene (6 bases). With 4 bases removed from V and 1 base from J, the gap between germline ends came to 10 bases. Germline CDR1 reads MDHEN; CDR2 reads SYDVKM. This CDR3 comprises 14 residues. As DNA, the CDR3 is TGTGCCAGCAGTTCCACAGGGTCGAACACTGAAGCTTTCTTT. Residues: CASSSTGSNTEAFF.

As regards this clonotype: This clone may be a read error of a much larger clone one base away. The rearrangement uses TRBV10-3 and TRBJ1-2; D possibly corresponds to TRBD1 (6 bases). There are 13 residues in the CDR3. V lost 5 bases and J 4 bases, leaving 11 bases between the germline ends. Per germline, CDR1 ENHRY and CDR2 SYGVKD. This CDR3 reads CAISLGGAYGYTF. CDR3 sequence (DNA): TGTGCCATCAGTTTAGGGGGTGCCTATGGCTACACCTTC.

This clonotype was detected many times. V gene TRBV6-1 combines with J gene TRBJ1-1, with D hard to call. V was trimmed by 5 bases and J by 10 bases, leaving 14 bases between them. The germline V gene encodes CDR1 MNHNS and CDR2 SASEGT. The CDR3 runs 12 residues. Written as DNA, the CDR3 is TGTGCCAGCAGTCCCATCGGAGACGTAGCTTTCTTT. It is translated as CASSPIGDVAFF.

CDR3 bases: TGTGCCAGCTCACCGCTGAGGGATCCAAGCACCTACGAGCAGTACTTC. Amino acids: CASSPLRDPSTYEQYF. This chain links TRBV18 with TRBJ2-7; TRBD2 is a possible D gene (5 bases). The CDR3 is made up of 16 amino acids. Trimming removed 3 bases from V and 2 bases from J, with 17 bases in between. CDR1 and CDR2 from the germline V gene are KGHSH and LQKENI.

This clonotype was counted at least ten times. The rearrangement uses TRBV7-9 and TRBJ2-3; D is unclear. Deletions cut 5 bases from V and 2 bases from J, with 11 bases between. This CDR3 has 14 residues. Per the germline V gene, CDR1 is SEHNR and CDR2 is FQNEAQ (reference sequence). The CDR3 nucleotides read TGTGCCAGCAGCCGATCGGTACCCACAGATACGCAGTATTTT. As protein: CASSRSVPTDTQYF.

The gene calls are TRBV9 and TRBJ1-3, with no clear D. Trimming shortened V by 4 bases and J by 1 base, and 15 bases separated the two germline ends. Germline CDR1 and CDR2: SGDLS and YYNGEE. This CDR3 has 16 residues. CDR3 residues: CASSPRRDGSGNTIYF. In DNA, the CDR3 is TGTGCCAGCAGCCCACGGAGGGATGGGTCTGGAAACACCATATATTTT. The complete variable domain, with remaining parts taken from reference TRBV9 and TRBJ1-3, reads DSGVTQTPKHLITATGQRVTLRCSPRSGDLSVYWYQQSLDQGLQFLIQYYNGEERAKGNILERFSAQQFPDLHSELNLSSLELGDSALYFCASSPRRDGSGNTIYFGEGSWLTVV.

This clonotype was picked up a small number of times. The rearrangement joins TRBV4-1 to TRBJ2-1, with TRBD2 matching over 9 bases. V shed 0 bases and J 6 bases; nucleotides not matched to a gene: 9. The length of the CDR3 is 17 residues. The germline V gene has CDR1 MGHRA and CDR2 YSYEKL. The CDR3 DNA reads as TGCGCCAGCAGCCAAGAGTCGGCTAGCGGGGTCGTCAATGAGCAGTTCTTC. Translated, it gives CASSQESASGVVNEQFF.

With regard to this clonotype: This CDR3 fails to terminate in the conserved phenylalanine or tryptophan, so it likely reflects a read error. The chain couples TRBV25-1 to TRBJ1-3; D is unclear. Trimming removed 6 bases at V and 0 bases at J, with 12 bases between. Germline values: CDR1 MGHDK, CDR2 SYGVNS. The CDR3 has 15 amino acids. CDR3 sequence (DNA): TGTGCCAGCAGGGGAGACCTGGGCTCTGGAAACACCATATATTCT. This translates into CASRGDLGSGNTIYS.

The chain joins TRBV10-2 to TRBJ2-2, with TRBD1 identical over 7 bases. The germline CDR1 and CDR2 sequences are WSHSY and SAAADI. V shed 7 bases, J shed 3 bases, and the junction held 23 bases outside the gene matches. The CDR3 covers 20 residues. The CDR3: CASITIRDPQQGLHTGELFF. The CDR3 region has the DNA TGCGCCAGCATTACGATCCGGGACCCCCAACAGGGGCTACACACCGGGGAGCTGTTTTTT.

The chain carries TRBV29-1 and TRBJ2-7, with 12 bases fitting TRBD1. Per germline, CDR1 SQVTM and CDR2 ANQGSEA. The CDR3 sequence is 12 residues long. V was pared by 6 bases and J by 9 bases, with 6 bases of the junction left unmatched. CDR3 protein: CSVGGQGARQYF. CDR3 in DNA: TGCAGCGTGGGGGGACAGGGGGCGCGGCAGTACTTC.

The CDR3 DNA reads as TGTGCCAGCAGTCAGGGACAGGGAGGACAGCCCCAGCATTTT. Translating gives CASSQGQGGQPQHF. The rearrangement joins TRBV27 to TRBJ1-5; TRBD1 matches 9 bases. The V gene's germline CDR1 is MNHEY and CDR2 SMNVEV (reference sequence). The CDR3 length is 14 residues. The V gene end was trimmed by 5 bases and the J gene end by 7 bases; junction bases not matched to a gene: 6.